A single T cell receptor beta chain is shown here with its context. The germline gives CDR1 MDHEN, CDR2 SYDVKM. The CDR3 runs to 14 residues. The trim removed 3 bases at V and 6 bases at J, leaving 5 bases unmatched. The data belong to a study of blood T cell repertoires in COVID-19. Method: immunoSEQ multiplex PCR; TCRdb's copy keeps in-frame clones and lacks some. Among roughly 180,000 clones listed, approximately 86% were seen once. The sequence was obtained from a woman aged 25-40 years with active or convalescent COVID-19. This chain joins TRBV28 and TRBJ1-1, with TRBD1 matching 9 bases. The sample comprised peripheral blood. The chain's CDR3 is CASSFGQGSSEAFF. The CDR3 coding sequence is TGTGCCAGCAGTTTTGGACAGGGGAGCTCTGAAGCTTTCTTT.